This paragraph reports one TCR beta chain. This clonotype was seen more than once but under ten times. Its antigen is not yet known. Base-call qualities are not available, and no considerably larger clone is one nucleotide away. The data were taken from a study of human T cells and chemical hapten exposure (dated by TCRdb to the early 2020s). With respect to the entire study: For sensitization, 2% DPC in acetone was applied to a 2 cm by 2 cm area of upper inner arm skin. Blood samples were taken from patients before sensitization (week 0) and at 2, 6 and about 24 weeks after DPC sensitization. Throughout the roughly 23-week study period, patients were also given weekly therapeutic DPC doses on the scalp. Libraries were pooled for sequencing, and per-sample TCR yields varied mainly because of small differences in library volumes within the pool. Peripheral blood TCR repertoire changes were tracked in vivo in alopecia patients during primary and secondary sensitization to the hapten diphenylcyclopropenone (DPC). Twenty-nine alopecia patients provided blood for TCR sequencing at one to four time points (pre-sensitization, 2, 6 and 24 weeks). Patch testing was performed on the upper back with Finn chambers containing 0.01% DPC, and the patch tests were scored after 6 days according to International Contact Dermatitis Research Group standards. The mostly female patient cohort included alopecia areata with under or over 50% scalp involvement, alopecia totalis and alopecia universalis.

According to the study, the label for this sample's time point signals: patch test 1, 2 weeks after DPC sensitization. In the paper's terms, the treatment or condition label means: therapeutic diphenylcyclopropenone sensitization with weekly scalp DPC. At every patch-test visit, the blood draw took place before the patch test was put on. Eligible patients were aged 18 to 70, diagnosed with alopecia, deemed suitable for DPC therapy, and excluded if pregnant. Total RNA was isolated from unfractionated whole blood collected in Tempus Blood RNA tubes. Results and caveats for the whole study, not just this receptor: Expanded TCRs formed significantly more large CDR3 similarity clusters than pre-sensitization or healthy control sets, consistent with antigen-driven responses. A positive correlation was found between the number of PT1 expanded TCRs and patch test score, with significance reached at thresholds 8, 16 and 32 but not 4. The number of TCRs above 1 in 1000 frequency did not change with DPC sensitization; there was no evidence of global repertoire structure alterations. Alopecia, a presumed autoimmune disease, was present in all patients, so the immune response of the patients might differ from that of healthy individuals. After repeated subsampling, changes were observed in the strength of the expansion versus patch-test correlation and in the threshold at which the correlation became significant.

Receptor libraries were prepared by RACE. Sequencing was performed on a NextSeq 500. During library preparation, unique molecular identifiers were attached to individual cDNA molecules so that TCRs could be counted quantitatively and reproducibly. Both TCR alpha and TCR beta chains were sequenced from each blood RNA sample. Per the authors' processing: The median number of TCRs per sample was some 100,000, ranging from roughly 23,224 to 700,000. The Decombinator software suite was used to annotate the V, J and CDR3 of the TCR reads. Every sample was subsampled to the same number of TCRs (28,000) for the PS versus PT1 abundance plots. TCRs were defined as expanded if absent before sensitization and observed at least eight times at the 2-week time point. Using fastp trimming at Q25 and MiXCR clonotype assembly, TCRdb reanalyzed the public sequencing data and kept in-frame beta chains. Every entry covers one CDR3 protein and lists the most common genes and DNA from its rows. TCRdb, not the authors, supplied the V and J calls. This sample lists about 120,000 distinct CDR3 sequences; 9% to 14% were detected once. Clones ranked in the top ten supply 1.4% of the sample.

The CDR3 runs 15 residues from the cysteine to the phenylalanine. Only the CDR3 DNA stays, 45 bases, in frame from base 1. CDR1 is given as KGHSH and CDR2 as LQKENI, both from the germline V gene. Unmatched junction bases come to 9, with V trimmed by 0 bases and J by 7 bases. The sequence joins TRBV18 to TRBJ2-7, with TRBD1 identical over 7 junction bases. This sample comprised whole blood, obtained in connection with sensitization to the hapten diphenylcyclopropenone (DPC). The receptor comes from a woman in her forties or fifties with alopecia areata. Some clones in this sample may be carry-over from other donors' samples. At the DNA level, the sequence is TGTGCCAGCTCACCACCGGGGAAAGGCAGGGGGGAGCAGTACTTC. It specifies CASSPPGKGRGEQYF.